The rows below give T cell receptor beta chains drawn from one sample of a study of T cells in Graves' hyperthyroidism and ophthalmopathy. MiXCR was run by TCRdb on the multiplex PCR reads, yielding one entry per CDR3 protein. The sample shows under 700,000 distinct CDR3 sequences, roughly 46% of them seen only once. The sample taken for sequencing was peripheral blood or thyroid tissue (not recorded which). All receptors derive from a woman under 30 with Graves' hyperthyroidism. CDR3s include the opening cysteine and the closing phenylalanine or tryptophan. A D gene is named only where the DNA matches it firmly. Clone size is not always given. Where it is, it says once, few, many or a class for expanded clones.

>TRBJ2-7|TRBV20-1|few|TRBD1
TGCAGTGCTATCCCCCCCGGGACAGCTAGCTACGAGCAGTACTTC
CSAIPPGTASYEQYF
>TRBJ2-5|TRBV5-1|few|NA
TGCGCCAGCAGCTTTGTCGGTCCAGAAGAGACCCAGTACTTC
CASSFVGPEETQYF
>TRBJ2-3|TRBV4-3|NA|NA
TGCGCCAGCAGCCAAGAGGACGAGGCAGATACGCAGTATTTT
CASSQEDEADTQYF
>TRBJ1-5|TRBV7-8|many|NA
TGTGCCAGCAGGGCGGAGGGAAATCAGCCCCAGCATTTT
CASRAEGNQPQHF
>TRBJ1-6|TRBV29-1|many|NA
TGCAGCGCCTCGGGGGGGGCGGGTTCACCCCTCCACTTT
CSASGGAGSPLHF
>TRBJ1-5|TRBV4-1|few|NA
TGCGCCAGCAGCCAAGTGGCGGGAGATCAGCCCCAGCATTTT
CASSQVAGDQPQHF
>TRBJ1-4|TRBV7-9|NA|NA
TGTGCCAGCAGCTCAGGGCCGACGGAAAAACTGTTTTTT
CASSSGPTEKLFF
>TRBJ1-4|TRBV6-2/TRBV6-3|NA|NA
TGTGCCAGCAGCTACTCAGGACAGCGACCTAATGAAAAACTGTTTTTT
CASSYSGQRPNEKLFF
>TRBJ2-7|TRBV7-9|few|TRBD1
TGTGCCAGCAGCCGCCGGGACAGCTCCTACGAGCAGTACTTC
CASSRRDSSYEQYF
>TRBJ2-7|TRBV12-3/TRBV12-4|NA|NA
TGTGCCAGCAGACGCGACTACTCCTACGAGCAGTACTTC
CASRRDYSYEQYF
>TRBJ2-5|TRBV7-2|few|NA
TGTGCCAGCAGTTTATTATTAGTGGGGATCGGGCCAGAGACCCAGTACTTC
CASSLLLVGIGPETQYF
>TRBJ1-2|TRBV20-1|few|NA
TGCAGTGCTAGTTACGGCTATGGCTACACCTTC
CSASYGYGYTF
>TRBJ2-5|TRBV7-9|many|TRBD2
TGTGCCAGCAGCCTCGGGTGGCGGGAGAAAGAGACCCAGTACTTC
CASSLGWREKETQYF
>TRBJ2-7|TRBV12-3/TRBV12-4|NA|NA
TGTGCCAGCAGTTTCAGTCTGCCAACGGGCATGAAGTACTTC
CASSFSLPTGMKYF
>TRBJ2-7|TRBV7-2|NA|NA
TGTGCCAGCAGTTCTAGCGCGGCGTACGAGCAGTACTTC
CASSSSAAYEQYF
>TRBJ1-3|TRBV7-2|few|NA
TGTGCCAGCAGCTTACGGACAGCTTTCTCTGGAAACACCATATATTTT
CASSLRTAFSGNTIYF
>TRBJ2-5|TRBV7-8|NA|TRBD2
TGTGCCAGCAGCCCCGGGACTAGCGGCCGGACCCAGTACTTC
CASSPGTSGRTQYF
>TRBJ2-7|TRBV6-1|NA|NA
TGTGCCAGCAGAGAAGGGGGAGGGTCCTACGAGCAGTACTTC
CASREGGGSYEQYF
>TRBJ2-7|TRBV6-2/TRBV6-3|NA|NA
TGTGCCAGCAGTTTACTCGACCCTGGGGGGGAGCAGTACTTC
CASSLLDPGGEQYF
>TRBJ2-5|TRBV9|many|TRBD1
TGTGCCAGCAGCGCAACCGACAGGGGCCAAGAGACCCAGTACTTC
CASSATDRGQETQYF
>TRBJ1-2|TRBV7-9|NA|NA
TGTGCCGAAAGGGGGGGGCAGGACGGCTATGGCTACACCTTC
CAERGGQDGYGYTF
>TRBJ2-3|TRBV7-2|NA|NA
TGTGCCAGCAGCTTATACAGGAGCACAGATACGCAGTATTTT
CASSLYRSTDTQYF
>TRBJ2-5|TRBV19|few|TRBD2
TGTGCCAGTAGTATTTATCCTAGCGGAAAAGAGACCCAGTACTTC
CASSIYPSGKETQYF
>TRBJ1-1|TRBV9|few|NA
TGTGCCTGGAGTTCACAGGTGAACACTGAAGCTTTCTTT
CAWSSQVNTEAFF
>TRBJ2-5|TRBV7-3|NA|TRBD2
TGTGCCAGCAGCCAAGATGCGGGAGGGCCCCCAGAGACCCAGTACTTC
CASSQDAGGPPETQYF
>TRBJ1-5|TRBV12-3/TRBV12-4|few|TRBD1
TGTGCCAGCAGTTTATGGGGACAGAATCAGCCCCAGCATTTT
CASSLWGQNQPQHF
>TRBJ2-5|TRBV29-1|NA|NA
TGCAGCGTTGGAAGAGACAGGTACAATGAGACCCAGTACTTC
CSVGRDRYNETQYF
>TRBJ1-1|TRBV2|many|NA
TGTGCCAGCAGGGGGGGACAACTGAACACTGAAGCTTTCTTT
CASRGGQLNTEAFF